This entry describes one T cell receptor (beta chain). This CDR3 has 12 residues. The germline CDR1 and CDR2 sequences are SGHRS and YFSETQ. V lost 5 bases and J 3 bases, leaving 6 bases between the germline ends. The data stem from a study of CD8 T cells in Susac syndrome. RNA was extracted with the RNeasy kit, and a quantity of 0.5 to 1 ug was reverse transcribed using random hexamers. TCRdb passed the immunoSEQ multiplex PCR reads through MiXCR, listing each CDR3 protein once. This table holds about 200,000 distinct CDR3 sequences, over 75% found once. The TCR originated in a human donor with Susac syndrome. This chain connects TRBV5-1 to TRBJ2-1; D uncertain. The sample taken for sequencing was CD4+ T cells from PBMCs. The CDR3 reads CASRASYNEQFF. For the CDR3, the DNA is TGCGCCAGCAGGGCTAGCTACAATGAGCAGTTCTTC.